This record covers a single T cell receptor beta chain. Original data processing: It was from reference gene primer amplification that nucleated cell counts were estimated. Assay used: immunoSEQ multiplex PCR; TCRdb lists only in-frame clones, some missing. V and J calls plus clone size are reproduced from that table; the DNA served to infer D and trimming. This repertoire shows about 320,000 clones, over 70% found once; its top ten account for about 4.7%. Participants, roughly 18 to 90 years old, spanned around 25 US areas. Germline V CDR1 and CDR2: MGHDK, SYGVNS. This CDR3 is built from 13 residues. V lost 7 bases and J lost 1; bases outside the gene matches: 2. These data originate in a study of blood T cell repertoires in COVID-19. Across the whole study: There were acute and convalescent COVID-19 samples, and they came from the United States, Italy and Spain.

V and J are TRBV25-1 and TRBJ2-3, with 7 bases that match TRBD1. The material sequenced was PBMCs or T cells enriched from blood (not recorded which). The sequence came from a man aged 25-45 years who had recovered from COVID-19. CDR3 amino acids: CASIGQGTDTQYF. CDR3 in DNA: TGTGCCAGCATAGGACAGGGCACAGATACGCAGTATTTT.